The clone carrying this T cell receptor (beta chain) was seen more than once but under ten times. Antigen unknown. Each cDNA molecule carried a unique molecular identifier. TCRdb used MiXCR to reprocess the 5' RACE reads, holding one entry per CDR3 protein. The table has some 70,000 distinct CDR3 sequences, approximately 9.5% seen once. These data originate in a study of early T cells in non-severe SARS-CoV-2 infection. Study-level information: Bulk RNA from unsorted whole blood was sequenced; chains were unpaired. Overall study findings and caveats: There was a bias toward anti-spike CD8 responses in VDJdb matching, which missed private and CD4 specificities.

The CDR3 runs to 14 residues. Trimming cost V 7 bases and J 0 bases, with 13 bases left between them. Germline V gives CDR1 ENHRY, CDR2 SYGVKD. The origin of this receptor is an adult who was a healthcare worker with PCR-confirmed SARS-CoV-2 infection or an uninfected control (not recorded which). V is TRBV10-3 and J is TRBJ2-7; tentatively, D is TRBD2 (6 bases). The sequenced material came from whole blood. CDR3 residues: CAINTGDFSYEQYF. CDR3 sequence (DNA): TGTGCCATCAACACGGGGGACTTCTCCTACGAGCAGTACTTC.